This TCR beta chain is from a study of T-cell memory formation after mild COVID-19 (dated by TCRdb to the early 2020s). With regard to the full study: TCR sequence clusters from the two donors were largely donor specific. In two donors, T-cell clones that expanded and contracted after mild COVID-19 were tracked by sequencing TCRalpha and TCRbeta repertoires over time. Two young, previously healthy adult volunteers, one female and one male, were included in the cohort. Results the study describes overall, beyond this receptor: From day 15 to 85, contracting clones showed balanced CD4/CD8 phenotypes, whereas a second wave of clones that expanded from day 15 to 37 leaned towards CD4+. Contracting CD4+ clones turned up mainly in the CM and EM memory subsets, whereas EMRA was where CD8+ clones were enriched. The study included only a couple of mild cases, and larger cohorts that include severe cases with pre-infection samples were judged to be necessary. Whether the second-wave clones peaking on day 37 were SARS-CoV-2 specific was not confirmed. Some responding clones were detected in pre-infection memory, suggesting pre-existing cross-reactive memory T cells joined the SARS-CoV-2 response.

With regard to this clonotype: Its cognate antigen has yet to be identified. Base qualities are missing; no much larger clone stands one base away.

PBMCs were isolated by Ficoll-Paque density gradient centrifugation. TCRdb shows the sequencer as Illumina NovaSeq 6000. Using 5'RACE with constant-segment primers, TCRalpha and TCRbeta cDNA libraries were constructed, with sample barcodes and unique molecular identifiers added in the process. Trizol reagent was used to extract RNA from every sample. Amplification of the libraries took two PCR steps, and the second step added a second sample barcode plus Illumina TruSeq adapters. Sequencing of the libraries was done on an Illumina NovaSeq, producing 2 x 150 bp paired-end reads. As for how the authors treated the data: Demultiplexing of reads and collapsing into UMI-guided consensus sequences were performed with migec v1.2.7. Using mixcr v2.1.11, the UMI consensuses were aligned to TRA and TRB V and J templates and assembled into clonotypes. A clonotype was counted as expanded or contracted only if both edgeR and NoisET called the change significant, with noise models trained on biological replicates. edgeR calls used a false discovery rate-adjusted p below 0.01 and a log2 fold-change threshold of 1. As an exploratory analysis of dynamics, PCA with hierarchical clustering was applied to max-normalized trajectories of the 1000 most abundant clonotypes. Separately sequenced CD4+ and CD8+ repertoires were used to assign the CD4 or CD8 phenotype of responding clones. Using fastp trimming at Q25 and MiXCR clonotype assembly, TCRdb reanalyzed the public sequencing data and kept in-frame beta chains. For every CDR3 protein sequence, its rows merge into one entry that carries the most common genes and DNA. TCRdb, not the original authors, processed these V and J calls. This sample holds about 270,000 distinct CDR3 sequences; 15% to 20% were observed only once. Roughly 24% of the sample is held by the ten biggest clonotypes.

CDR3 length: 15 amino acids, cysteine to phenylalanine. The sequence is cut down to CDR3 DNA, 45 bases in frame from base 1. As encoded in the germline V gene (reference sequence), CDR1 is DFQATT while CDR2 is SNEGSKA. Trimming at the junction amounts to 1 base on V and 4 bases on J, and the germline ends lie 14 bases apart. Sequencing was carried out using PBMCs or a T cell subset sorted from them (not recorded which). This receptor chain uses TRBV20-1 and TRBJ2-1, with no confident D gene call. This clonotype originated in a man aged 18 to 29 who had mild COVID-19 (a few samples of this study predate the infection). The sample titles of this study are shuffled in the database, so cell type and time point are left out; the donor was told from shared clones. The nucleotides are TGCAGTGCTAGAGTACACTCACGATCTTACAATGAGCAGTTCTTC. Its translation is CSARVHSRSYNEQFF.